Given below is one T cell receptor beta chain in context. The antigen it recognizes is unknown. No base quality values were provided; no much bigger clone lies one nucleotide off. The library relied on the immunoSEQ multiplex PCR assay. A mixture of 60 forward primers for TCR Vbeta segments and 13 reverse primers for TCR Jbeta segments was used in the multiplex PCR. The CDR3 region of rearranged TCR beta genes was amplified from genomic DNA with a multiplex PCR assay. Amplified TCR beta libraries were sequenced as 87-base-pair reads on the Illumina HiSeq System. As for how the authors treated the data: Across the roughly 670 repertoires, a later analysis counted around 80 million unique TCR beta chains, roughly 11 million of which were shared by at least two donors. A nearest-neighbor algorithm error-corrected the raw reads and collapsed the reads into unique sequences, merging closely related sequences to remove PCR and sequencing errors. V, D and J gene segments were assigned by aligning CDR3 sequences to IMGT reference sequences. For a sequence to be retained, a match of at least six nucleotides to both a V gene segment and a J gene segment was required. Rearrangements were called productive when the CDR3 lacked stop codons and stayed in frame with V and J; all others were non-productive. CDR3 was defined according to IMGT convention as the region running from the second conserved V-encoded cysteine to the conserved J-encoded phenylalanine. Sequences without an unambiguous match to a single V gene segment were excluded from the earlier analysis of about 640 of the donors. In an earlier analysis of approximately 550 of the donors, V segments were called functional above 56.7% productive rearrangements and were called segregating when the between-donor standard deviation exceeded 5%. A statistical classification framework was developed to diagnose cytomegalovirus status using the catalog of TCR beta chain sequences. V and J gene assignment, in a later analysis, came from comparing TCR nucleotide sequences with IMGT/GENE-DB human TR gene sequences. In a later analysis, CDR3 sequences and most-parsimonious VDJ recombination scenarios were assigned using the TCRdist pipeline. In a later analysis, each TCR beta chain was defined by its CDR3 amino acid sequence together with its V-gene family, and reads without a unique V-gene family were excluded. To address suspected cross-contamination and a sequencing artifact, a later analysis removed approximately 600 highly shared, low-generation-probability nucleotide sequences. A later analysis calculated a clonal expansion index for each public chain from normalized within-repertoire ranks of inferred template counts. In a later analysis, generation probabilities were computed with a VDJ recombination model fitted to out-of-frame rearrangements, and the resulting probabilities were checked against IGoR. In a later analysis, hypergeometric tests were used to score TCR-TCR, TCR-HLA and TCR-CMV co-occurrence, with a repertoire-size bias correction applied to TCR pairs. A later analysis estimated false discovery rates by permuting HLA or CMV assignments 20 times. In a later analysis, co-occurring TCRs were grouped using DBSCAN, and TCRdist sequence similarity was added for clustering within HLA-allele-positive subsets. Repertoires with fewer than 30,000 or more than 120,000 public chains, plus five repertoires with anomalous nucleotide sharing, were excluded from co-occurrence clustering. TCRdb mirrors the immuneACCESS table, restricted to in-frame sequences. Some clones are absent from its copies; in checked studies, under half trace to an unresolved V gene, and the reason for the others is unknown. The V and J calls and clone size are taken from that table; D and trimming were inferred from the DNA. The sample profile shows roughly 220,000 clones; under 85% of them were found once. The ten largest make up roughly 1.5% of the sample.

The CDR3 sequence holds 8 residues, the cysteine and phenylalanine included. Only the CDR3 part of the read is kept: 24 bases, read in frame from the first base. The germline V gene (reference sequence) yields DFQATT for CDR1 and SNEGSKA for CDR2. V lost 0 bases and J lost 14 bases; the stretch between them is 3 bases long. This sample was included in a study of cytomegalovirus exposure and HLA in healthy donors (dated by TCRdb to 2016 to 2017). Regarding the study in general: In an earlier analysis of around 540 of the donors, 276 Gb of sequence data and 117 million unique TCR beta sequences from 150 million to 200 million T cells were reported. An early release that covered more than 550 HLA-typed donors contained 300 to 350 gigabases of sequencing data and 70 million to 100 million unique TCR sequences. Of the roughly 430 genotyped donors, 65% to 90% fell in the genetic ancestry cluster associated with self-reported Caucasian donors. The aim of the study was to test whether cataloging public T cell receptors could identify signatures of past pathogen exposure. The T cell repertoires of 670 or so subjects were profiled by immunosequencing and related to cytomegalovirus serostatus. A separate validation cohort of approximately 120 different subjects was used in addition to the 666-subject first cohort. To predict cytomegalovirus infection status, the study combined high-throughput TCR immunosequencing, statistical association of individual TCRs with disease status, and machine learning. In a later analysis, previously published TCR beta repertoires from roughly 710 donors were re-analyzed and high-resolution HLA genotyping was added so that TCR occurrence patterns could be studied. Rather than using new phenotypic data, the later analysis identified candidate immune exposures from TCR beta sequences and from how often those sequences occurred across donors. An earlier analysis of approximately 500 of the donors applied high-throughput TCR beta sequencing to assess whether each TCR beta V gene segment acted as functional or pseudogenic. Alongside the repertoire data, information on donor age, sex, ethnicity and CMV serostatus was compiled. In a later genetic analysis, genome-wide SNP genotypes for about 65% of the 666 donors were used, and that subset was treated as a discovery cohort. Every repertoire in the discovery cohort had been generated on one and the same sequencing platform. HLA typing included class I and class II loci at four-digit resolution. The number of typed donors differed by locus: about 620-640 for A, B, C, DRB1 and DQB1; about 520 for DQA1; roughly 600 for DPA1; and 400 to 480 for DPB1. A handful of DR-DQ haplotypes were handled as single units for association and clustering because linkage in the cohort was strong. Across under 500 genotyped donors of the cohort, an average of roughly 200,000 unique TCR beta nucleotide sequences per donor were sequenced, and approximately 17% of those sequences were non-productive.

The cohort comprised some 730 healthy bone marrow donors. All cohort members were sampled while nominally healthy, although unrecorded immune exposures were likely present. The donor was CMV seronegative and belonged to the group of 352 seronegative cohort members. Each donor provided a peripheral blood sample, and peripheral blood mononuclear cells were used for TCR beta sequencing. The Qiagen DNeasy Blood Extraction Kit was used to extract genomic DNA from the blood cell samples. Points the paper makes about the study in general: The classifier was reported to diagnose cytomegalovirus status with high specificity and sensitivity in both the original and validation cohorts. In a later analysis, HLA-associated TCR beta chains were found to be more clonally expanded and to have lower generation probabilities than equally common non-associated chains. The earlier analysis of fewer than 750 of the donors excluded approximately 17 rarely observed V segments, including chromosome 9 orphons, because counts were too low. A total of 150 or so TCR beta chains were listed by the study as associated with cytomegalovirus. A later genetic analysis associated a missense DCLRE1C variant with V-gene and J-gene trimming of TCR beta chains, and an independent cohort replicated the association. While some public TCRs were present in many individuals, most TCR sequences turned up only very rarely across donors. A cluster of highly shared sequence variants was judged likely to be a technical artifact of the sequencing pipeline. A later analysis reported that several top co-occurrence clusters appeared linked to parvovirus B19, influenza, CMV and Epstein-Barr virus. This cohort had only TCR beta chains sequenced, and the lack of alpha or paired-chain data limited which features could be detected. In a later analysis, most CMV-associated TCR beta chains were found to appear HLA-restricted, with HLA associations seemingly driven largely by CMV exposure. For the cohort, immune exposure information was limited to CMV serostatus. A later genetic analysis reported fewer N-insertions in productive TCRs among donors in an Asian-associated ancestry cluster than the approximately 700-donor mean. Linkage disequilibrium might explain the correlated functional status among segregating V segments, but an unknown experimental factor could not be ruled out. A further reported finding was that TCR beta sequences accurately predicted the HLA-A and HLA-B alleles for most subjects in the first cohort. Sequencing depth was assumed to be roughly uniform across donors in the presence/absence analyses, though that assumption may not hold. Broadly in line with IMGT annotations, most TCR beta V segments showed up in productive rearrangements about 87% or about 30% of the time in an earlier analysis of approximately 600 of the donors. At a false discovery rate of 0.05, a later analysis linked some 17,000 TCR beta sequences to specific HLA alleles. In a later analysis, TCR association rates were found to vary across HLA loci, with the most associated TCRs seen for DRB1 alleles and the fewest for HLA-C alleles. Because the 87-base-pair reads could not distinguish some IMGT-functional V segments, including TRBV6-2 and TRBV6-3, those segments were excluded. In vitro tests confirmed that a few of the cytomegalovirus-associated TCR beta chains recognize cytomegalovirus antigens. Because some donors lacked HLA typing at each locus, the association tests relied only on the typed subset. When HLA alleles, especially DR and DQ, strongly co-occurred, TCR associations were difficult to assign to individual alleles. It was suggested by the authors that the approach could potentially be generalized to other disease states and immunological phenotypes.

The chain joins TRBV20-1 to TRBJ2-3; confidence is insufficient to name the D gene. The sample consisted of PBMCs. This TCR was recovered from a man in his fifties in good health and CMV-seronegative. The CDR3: CSARDRYF. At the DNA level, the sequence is TGCAGTGCTAGAGATCGGTATTTT.